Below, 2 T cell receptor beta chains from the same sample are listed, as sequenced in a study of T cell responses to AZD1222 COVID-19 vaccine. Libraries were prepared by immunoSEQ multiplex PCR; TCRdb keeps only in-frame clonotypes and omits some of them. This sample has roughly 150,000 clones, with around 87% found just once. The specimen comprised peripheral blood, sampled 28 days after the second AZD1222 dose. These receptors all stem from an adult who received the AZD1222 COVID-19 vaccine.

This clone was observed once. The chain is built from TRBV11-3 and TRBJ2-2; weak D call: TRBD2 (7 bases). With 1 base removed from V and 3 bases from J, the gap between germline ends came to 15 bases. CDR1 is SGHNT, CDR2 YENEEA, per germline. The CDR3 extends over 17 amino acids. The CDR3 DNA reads TGTGCCAGCAGCTTAGGGGGGGGCGCAAGCCACACCGGGGAGCTGTTTTTT. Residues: CASSLGGGASHTGELFF. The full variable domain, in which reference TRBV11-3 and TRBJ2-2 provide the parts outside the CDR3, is EAGVVQSPRYKIIEKKQPVAFWCNPISGHNTLYWYLQNLGQGPELLIRYENEEAVDDSQLPKDRFSAERLKGVDSTLKIQPAELGDSAVYLCASSLGGGASHTGELFFGEGSRLTVL.

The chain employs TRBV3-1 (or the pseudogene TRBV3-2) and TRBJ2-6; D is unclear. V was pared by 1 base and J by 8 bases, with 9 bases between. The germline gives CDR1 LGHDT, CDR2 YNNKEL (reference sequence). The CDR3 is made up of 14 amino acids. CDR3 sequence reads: CASSQVGRPNVLTF. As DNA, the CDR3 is TGTGCCAGCAGCCAAGTCGGCAGGCCCAACGTCCTGACTTTC.